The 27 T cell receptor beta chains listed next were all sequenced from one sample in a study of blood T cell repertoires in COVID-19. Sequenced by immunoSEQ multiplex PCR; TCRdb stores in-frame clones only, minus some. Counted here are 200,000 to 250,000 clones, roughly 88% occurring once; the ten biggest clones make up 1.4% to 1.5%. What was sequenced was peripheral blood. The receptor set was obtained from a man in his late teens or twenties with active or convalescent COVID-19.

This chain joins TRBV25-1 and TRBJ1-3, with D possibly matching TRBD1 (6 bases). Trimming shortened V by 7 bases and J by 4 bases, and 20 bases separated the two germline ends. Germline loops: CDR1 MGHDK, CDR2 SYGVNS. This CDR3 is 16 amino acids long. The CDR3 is CASIHAPRGTGNTIYF. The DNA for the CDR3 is TGTGCCAGCATCCACGCCCCCAGGGGCACCGGAAACACCATATATTTT.

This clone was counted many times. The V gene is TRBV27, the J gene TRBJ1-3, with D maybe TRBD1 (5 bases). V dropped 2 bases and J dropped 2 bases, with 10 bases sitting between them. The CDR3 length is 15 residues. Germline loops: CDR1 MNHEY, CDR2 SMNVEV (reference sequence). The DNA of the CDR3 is TGTGCCAGCAGTTTAGTCGGGGGTACTGGAAACACCATATATTTT. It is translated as CASSLVGGTGNTIYF.

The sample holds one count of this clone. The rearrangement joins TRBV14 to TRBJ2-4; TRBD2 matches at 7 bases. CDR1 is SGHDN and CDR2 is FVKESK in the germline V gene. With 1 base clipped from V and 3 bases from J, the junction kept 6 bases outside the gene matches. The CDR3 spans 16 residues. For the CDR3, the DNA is TGTGCCAGCAGCCAAGGGGAACTAGCGCGCAAAAACATTCAGTACTTC. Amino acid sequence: CASSQGELARKNIQYF.

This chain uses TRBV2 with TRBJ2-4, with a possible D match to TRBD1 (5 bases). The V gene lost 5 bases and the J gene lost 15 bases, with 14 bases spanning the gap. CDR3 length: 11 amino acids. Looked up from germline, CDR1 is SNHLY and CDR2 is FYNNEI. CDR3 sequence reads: CASSSGRVLYF. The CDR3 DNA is TGTGCCAGCAGTTCGGGCAGGGTGCTGTACTTC.

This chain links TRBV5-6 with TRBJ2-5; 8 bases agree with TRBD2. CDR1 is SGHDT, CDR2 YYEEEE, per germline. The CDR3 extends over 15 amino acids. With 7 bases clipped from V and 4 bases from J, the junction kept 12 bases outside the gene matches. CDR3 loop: CASWELADQLETQYF. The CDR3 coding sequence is TGTGCCAGCTGGGAACTAGCGGACCAATTAGAGACCCAGTACTTC.

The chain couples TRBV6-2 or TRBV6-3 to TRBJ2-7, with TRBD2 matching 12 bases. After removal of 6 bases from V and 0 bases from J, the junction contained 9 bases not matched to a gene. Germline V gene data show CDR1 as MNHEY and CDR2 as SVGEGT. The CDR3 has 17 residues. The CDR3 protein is CASSGYRLAGDSYEQYF. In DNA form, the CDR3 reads TGTGCCAGCAGCGGATATCGACTAGCGGGAGACTCCTACGAGCAGTACTTC.

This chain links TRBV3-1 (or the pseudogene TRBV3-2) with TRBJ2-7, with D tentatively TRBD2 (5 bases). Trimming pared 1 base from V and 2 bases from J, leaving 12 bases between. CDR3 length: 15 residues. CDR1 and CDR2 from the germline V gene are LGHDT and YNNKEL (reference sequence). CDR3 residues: CASSQVPAVTYEQYF. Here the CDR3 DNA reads TGTGCCAGCAGCCAAGTACCAGCGGTTACCTACGAGCAGTACTTC.

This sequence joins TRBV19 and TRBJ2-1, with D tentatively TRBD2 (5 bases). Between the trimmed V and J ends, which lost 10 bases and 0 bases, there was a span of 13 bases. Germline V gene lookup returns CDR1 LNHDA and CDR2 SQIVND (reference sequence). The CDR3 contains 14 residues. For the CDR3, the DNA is TGTGCCACTCAGCCGGGGTACTCCTACAATGAGCAGTTCTTC. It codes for CATQPGYSYNEQFF. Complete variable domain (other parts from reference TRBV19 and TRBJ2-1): DGGITQSPKYLFRKEGQNVTLSCEQNLNHDAMYWYRQDPGQGLRLIYYSQIVNDFQKGDIAEGYSVSREKKESFPLTVTSAQKNPTAFYLCATQPGYSYNEQFFGPGTRLTVL.

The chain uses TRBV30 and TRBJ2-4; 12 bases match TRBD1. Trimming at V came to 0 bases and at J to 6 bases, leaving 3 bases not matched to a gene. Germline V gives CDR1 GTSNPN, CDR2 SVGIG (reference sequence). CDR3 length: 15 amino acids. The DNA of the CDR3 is TGTGCCTGGAGTGTACGGGGACAGGGGGCAAACATTCAGTACTTC. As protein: CAWSVRGQGANIQYF.

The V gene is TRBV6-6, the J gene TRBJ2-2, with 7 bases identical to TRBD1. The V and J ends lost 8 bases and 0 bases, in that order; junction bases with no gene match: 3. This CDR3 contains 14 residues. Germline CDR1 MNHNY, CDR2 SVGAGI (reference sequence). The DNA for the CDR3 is TGTGCCAGCGCCGGGACAGCGAACACCGGGGAGCTGTTTTTT. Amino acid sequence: CASAGTANTGELFF.

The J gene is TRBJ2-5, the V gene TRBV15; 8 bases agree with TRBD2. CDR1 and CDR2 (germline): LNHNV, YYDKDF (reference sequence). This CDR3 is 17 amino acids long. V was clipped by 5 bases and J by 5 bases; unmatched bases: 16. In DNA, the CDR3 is TGTGCCACCAGCGGTGACGGAACTAGCGGCAGAAGGGAGACCCAGTACTTC. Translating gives CATSGDGTSGRRETQYF.

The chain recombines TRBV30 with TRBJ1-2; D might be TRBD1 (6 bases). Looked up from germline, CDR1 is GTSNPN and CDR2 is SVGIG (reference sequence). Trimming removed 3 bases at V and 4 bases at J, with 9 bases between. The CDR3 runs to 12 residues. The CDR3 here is CAWSTGPYGYTF. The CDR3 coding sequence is TGTGCCTGGAGCACAGGGCCCTATGGCTACACCTTC. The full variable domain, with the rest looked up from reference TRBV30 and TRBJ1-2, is SQTIHQWPATLVQPVGSPLSLECTVEGTSNPNLYWYRQAAGRGLQLLFYSVGIGQISSEVPQNLSASRPQDRQFILSSKKLLLSDSGFYLCAWSTGPYGYTFGSGTRLTVV.

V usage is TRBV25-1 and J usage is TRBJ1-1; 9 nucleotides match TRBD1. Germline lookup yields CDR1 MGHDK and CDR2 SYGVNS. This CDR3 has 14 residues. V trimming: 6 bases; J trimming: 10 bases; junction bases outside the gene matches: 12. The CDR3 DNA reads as TGTGCCAGCAGCGTCCGGGACAGGGCTCTAGGAGCTTTCTTT. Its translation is CASSVRDRALGAFF.

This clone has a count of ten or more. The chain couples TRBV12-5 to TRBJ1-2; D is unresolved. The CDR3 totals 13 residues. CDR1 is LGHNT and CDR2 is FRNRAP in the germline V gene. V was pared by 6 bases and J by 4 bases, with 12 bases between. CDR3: CASGPGNPYGYTF. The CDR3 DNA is TGTGCTAGTGGACCCGGGAACCCCTATGGCTACACCTTC. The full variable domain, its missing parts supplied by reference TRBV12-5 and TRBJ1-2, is DARVTQTPRHKVTEMGQEVTMRCQPILGHNTVFWYRQTMMQGLELLAYFRNRAPLDDSGMPKDRFSAEMPDATLATLKIQPSEPRDSAVYFCASGPGNPYGYTFGSGTRLTVV.

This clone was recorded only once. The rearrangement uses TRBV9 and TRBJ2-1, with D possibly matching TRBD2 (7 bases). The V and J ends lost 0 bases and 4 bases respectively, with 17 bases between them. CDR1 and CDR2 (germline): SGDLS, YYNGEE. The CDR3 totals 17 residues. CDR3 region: CASSVGGGTNIYNEQFF. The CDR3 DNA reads TGTGCCAGCAGCGTAGGAGGGGGGACTAACATTTACAATGAGCAGTTCTTC.

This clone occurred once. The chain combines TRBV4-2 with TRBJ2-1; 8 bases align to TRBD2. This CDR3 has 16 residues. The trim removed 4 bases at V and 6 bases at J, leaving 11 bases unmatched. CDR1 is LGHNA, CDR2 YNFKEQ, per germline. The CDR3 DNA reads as TGTGCCAGCAGCCGTGGCCCGGGACTAGTCTTCAATGAGCAGTTCTTC. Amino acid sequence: CASSRGPGLVFNEQFF.

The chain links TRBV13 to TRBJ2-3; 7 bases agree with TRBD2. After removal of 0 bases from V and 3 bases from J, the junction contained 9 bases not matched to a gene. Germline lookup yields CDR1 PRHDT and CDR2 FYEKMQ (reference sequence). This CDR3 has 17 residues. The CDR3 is CASSLGTSMGPTDTQYF. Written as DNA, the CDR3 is TGTGCCAGCAGCTTAGGGACTAGCATGGGACCTACAGATACGCAGTATTTT.

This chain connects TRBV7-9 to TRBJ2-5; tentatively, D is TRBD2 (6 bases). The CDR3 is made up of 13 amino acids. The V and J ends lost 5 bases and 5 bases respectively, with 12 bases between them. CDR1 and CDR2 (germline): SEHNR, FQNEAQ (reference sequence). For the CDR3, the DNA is TGTGCCAGCAGCCGGAACGGAGGGGAGACCCAGTACTTC. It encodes CASSRNGGETQYF.

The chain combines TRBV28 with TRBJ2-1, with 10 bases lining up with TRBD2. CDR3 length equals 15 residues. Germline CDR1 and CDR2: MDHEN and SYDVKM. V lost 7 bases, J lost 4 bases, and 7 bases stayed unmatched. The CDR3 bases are TGTGCCAGCATCTCTAGCGGGAGAGGGTACAATGAGCAGTTCTTC. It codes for CASISSGRGYNEQFF.

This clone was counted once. CDR3 in DNA: TGTGCCAGCAGCCGCCGACTAGCGGGGGGCTACGAGCAGTACTTC. This codes for CASSRRLAGGYEQYF. The chain has TRBV4-2 and TRBJ2-7; TRBD2 matches at 13 bases. After removal of 4 bases from V and 3 bases from J, the junction contained 3 bases not matched to a gene. Germline V CDR1 and CDR2: LGHNA, YNFKEQ. This CDR3 is built from 15 residues.

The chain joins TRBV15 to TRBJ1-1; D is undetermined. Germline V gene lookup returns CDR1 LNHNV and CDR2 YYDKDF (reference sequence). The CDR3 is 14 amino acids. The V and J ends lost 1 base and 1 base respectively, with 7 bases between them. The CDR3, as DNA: TGTGCCACCAGCAGAGCTACAGAGAACACTGAAGCTTTCTTT. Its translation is CATSRATENTEAFF.

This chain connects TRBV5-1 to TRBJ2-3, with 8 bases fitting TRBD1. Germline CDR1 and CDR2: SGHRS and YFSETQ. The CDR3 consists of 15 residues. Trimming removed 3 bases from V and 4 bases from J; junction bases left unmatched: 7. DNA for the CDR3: TGCGCCAGCAGCTCCTCAGGGGGCGTCGCAGATACGCAGTATTTT. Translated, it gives CASSSSGGVADTQYF.

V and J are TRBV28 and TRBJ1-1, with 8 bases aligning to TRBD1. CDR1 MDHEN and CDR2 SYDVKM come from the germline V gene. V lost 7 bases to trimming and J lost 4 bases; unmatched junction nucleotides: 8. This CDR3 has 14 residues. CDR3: CASILSGGGTEAFF. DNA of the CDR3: TGTGCCAGCATTCTATCAGGGGGCGGCACTGAAGCTTTCTTT.

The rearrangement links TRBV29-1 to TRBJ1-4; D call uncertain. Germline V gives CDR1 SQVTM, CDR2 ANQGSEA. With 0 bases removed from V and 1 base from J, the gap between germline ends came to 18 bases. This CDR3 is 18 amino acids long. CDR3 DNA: TGCAGCGTTGAAGAGTATTCGGGGAAGTTGGAAACTAATGAAAAACTGTTTTTT. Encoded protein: CSVEEYSGKLETNEKLFF. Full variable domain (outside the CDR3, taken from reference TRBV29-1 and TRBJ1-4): SAVISQKPSRDICQRGTSLTIQCQVDSQVTMMFWYRQQPGQSLTLIATANQGSEATYESGFVIDKFPISRPNLTFSTLTVSNMSPEDSSIYLCSVEEYSGKLETNEKLFFGSGTQLSVL.

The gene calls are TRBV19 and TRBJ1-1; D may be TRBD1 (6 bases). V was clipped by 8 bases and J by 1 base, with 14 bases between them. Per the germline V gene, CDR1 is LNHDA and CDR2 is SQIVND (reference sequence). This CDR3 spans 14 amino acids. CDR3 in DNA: TGTGCCAGTGGGTACAGGGCCCAGAACACTGAAGCTTTCTTT. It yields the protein CASGYRAQNTEAFF.

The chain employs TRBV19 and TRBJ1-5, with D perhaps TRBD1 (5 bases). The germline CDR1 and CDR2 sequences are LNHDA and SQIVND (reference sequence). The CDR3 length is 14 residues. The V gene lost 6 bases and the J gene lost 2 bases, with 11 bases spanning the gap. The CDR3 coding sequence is TGTGCCAGTAGGCAGGGCGTTGGCAATCAGCCCCAGCATTTT. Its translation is CASRQGVGNQPQHF.

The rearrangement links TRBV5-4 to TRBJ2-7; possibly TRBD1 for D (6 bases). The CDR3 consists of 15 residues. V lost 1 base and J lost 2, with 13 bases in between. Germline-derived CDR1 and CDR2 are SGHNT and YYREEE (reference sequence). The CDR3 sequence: CASSLRGGTPYEQYF. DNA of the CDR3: TGTGCCAGCAGCTTGCGAGGGGGTACGCCCTACGAGCAGTACTTC.